The rows below give T cell receptor beta chains drawn from one sample of a study of neoadjuvant nivolumab and ipilimumab in lung cancer. Profiling relied on immunoSEQ multiplex PCR, and the TCRdb table lists in-frame clones only, not all of them. The sample records several thousand clones, roughly nine tenths being singletons. The sample consisted of tumor tissue, taken after neoadjuvant nivolumab, alone or with ipilimumab, at or shortly before surgery. The source is an adult with non-small cell lung cancer. Some clones in this sample may be carry-over from other donors' samples. The CDR3 runs from the conserved cysteine through the conserved F or W. Each record gives: D gene, V gene, J gene, clone size, CDR3 DNA, CDR3 protein. The D gene is left open where the match is weak. Some rows have no size entry. The others give once, few or many, or a class for an expanded clone.

D gene: .
V gene: TRBV5-5
J gene: TRBJ1-3
clone size: .
CDR3 DNA: TGTGCCAGCAGCTCATACCAAGCTGGAAACACCATATATTTT
CDR3 protein: CASSSYQAGNTIYF

D gene: TRBD2
V gene: TRBV5-1
J gene: TRBJ2-3
clone size: .
CDR3 DNA: TGCGCCAGCAGCCAGGGACTAGCGGGAGGCACAGATACGCAGTATTTT
CDR3 protein: CASSQGLAGGTDTQYF

D gene: .
V gene: TRBV5-1
J gene: TRBJ1-5
clone size: once
CDR3 DNA: TGCGCCAGCAGACCCTCGGCGGTTAGCAATCAGCCCCAGCATTTT
CDR3 protein: CASRPSAVSNQPQHF

D gene: .
V gene: TRBV14
J gene: TRBJ2-2
clone size: .
CDR3 DNA: TGTGCCAGCAGCCATATAGCATTAAACACCGGGGAGCTGTTTTTT
CDR3 protein: CASSHIALNTGELFF

D gene: .
V gene: TRBV4-1
J gene: TRBJ1-2
clone size: .
CDR3 DNA: TGCGCCAGCAGCCCCGGACAGACTAACTATGGCTACACCTTC
CDR3 protein: CASSPGQTNYGYTF

D gene: .
V gene: TRBV4-1
J gene: TRBJ2-1
clone size: few
CDR3 DNA: TGCGCCAGCAGCCGACGGGGCGACAATGAGCAGTTCTTC
CDR3 protein: CASSRRGDNEQFF

D gene: .
V gene: TRBV19
J gene: TRBJ1-2
clone size: .
CDR3 DNA: TGTGCCAGTAGTTGGCCCTTCTATGGCTACACCTTC
CDR3 protein: CASSWPFYGYTF

D gene: .
V gene: TRBV2
J gene: TRBJ1-2
clone size: .
CDR3 DNA: TGTGCCGGCCGAAGGGAAGGGTTGGACGGCTACACCTTC
CDR3 protein: CAGRREGLDGYTF

D gene: .
V gene: TRBV7-8
J gene: TRBJ2-6
clone size: .
CDR3 DNA: TGTGCCAGCAGCTTTCCGGGGCTCGACCTCTCTGGGGCCAACGTCCTGACTTTC
CDR3 protein: CASSFPGLDLSGANVLTF

D gene: .
V gene: TRBV4-3
J gene: TRBJ2-7
clone size: .
CDR3 DNA: TGCGCCAGCAGCCAAGATGGTGGGTACGAGCAGTACTTC
CDR3 protein: CASSQDGGYEQYF

D gene: TRBD1
V gene: TRBV28
J gene: TRBJ2-7
clone size: .
CDR3 DNA: TGTGCCAGCAGTCTCGGACAGGGAAGGCTATCCTACGAGCAGTACTTC
CDR3 protein: CASSLGQGRLSYEQYF

D gene: TRBD2
V gene: TRBV6-1
J gene: TRBJ2-1
clone size: once
CDR3 DNA: TGTGCCAGCAGGGAATCCGGGACTAGCAATGAGCAGTTCTTC
CDR3 protein: CASRESGTSNEQFF

D gene: .
V gene: TRBV7-9
J gene: TRBJ1-2
clone size: .
CDR3 DNA: TGTGCCAGCAGCTTAATCGCAGATCCGGACGAGAACTATGGCTACACCTTC
CDR3 protein: CASSLIADPDENYGYTF

D gene: TRBD1
V gene: TRBV30
J gene: TRBJ1-2
clone size: .
CDR3 DNA: TGTGCCTGGGCCGGGACAGGGATCTATGGCTACACCTTC
CDR3 protein: CAWAGTGIYGYTF

D gene: TRBD2
V gene: TRBV25-1
J gene: TRBJ2-1
clone size: .
CDR3 DNA: TGTGCCAGCAGCCCTAGCGGGAGCTCCTACAATGAGCAGTTCTTC
CDR3 protein: CASSPSGSSYNEQFF

D gene: .
V gene: TRBV11-2
J gene: TRBJ2-7
clone size: once
CDR3 DNA: TGTGCCAGCACTGACGGAGCCTACGAGCAGTACTTC
CDR3 protein: CASTDGAYEQYF

D gene: .
V gene: TRBV7-9
J gene: TRBJ2-3
clone size: .
CDR3 DNA: TGTGCCAGCAGCTCCCTCGCAGATACGCAGTATTTT
CDR3 protein: CASSSLADTQYF

D gene: .
V gene: TRBV4-1
J gene: TRBJ2-1
clone size: .
CDR3 DNA: TGCGCCAGCAGCCAAGCGGTCTACTCCTACAATGAGCAGTTCTTC
CDR3 protein: CASSQAVYSYNEQFF

D gene: .
V gene: TRBV5-6
J gene: TRBJ1-2
clone size: .
CDR3 DNA: TGTGCCAGCAGCCCCCCGGACATCCCTTCTGGCTACACCTTC
CDR3 protein: CASSPPDIPSGYTF

D gene: .
V gene: TRBV29-1
J gene: TRBJ2-5
clone size: .
CDR3 DNA: TGCAGCGGGTTTGGTGGGGAGACCCAGTACTTC
CDR3 protein: CSGFGGETQYF

D gene: .
V gene: TRBV11-2
J gene: TRBJ2-5
clone size: .
CDR3 DNA: TGTGCCAGCAGCCCCGGGACTGGGGGGTGGGGGACCCAGTACTTC
CDR3 protein: CASSPGTGGWGTQYF

D gene: .
V gene: TRBV9
J gene: TRBJ2-2
clone size: .
CDR3 DNA: TGTGCCAGCAGCCTCAGTCATAGCGGAACCGGGGAGCTGTTTTTT
CDR3 protein: CASSLSHSGTGELFF

D gene: .
V gene: TRBV5-1
J gene: TRBJ2-7
clone size: .
CDR3 DNA: TGCGCCAGCAGCTTGGATCGGCCCATGGGCGAGCAGTACTTC
CDR3 protein: CASSLDRPMGEQYF

D gene: TRBD1
V gene: TRBV30
J gene: TRBJ2-1
clone size: .
CDR3 DNA: TGTGCCTCCAGACAGGGAGAGGACAATGAGCAGTTCTTC
CDR3 protein: CASRQGEDNEQFF

D gene: .
V gene: TRBV7-2
J gene: TRBJ2-2
clone size: .
CDR3 DNA: TGTGCCAGCAGCTTAGGGGTCGCCACGAACACCGGGGAGCTGTTTTTT
CDR3 protein: CASSLGVATNTGELFF